Here is one T cell receptor beta chain with its context. V was clipped by 5 bases and J by 3 bases, with 11 bases between them. CDR1 and CDR2 from the germline V gene are SNHLY and FYNNEI. The CDR3 has 14 amino acids. This sample is part of a study of T cell changes during pregnancy in multiple sclerosis. Some clones are missing from TCRdb's copy, which holds only in-frame ones; the method was immunoSEQ multiplex PCR. The sample consists of about 48,000 clones, about 88% of them appearing once. Sample: CD4+ T cells from peripheral blood mononuclear cells, taken in the second trimester of pregnancy. V is TRBV2 and J is TRBJ1-5; a possible D gene is TRBD1 (5 bases). The TCR originated in a female donor with multiple sclerosis, enrolled in a pregnancy study. The CDR3 DNA follows: TGTGCCAGCAGTTCCAGACAGCCCAATCAGCCCCAGCATTTT. Protein: CASSSRQPNQPQHF.